There are many counts of the clone carrying this T cell receptor beta chain. Its antigen is currently unknown. Synthesis of cDNA used 5'RACE (with 10-nucleotide random UMIs). TCRdb independently ran MiXCR on the 5' RACE reads; one entry per CDR3 protein. The sample has roughly 30,000 distinct CDR3 sequences; around 5.9% are singletons. Per germline, CDR1 SGHDN and CDR2 FVKESK. The CDR3 is 14 amino acids. Trimming stripped 2 bases from V and 10 bases from J, with 15 bases between. The data belong to a study of neurological immune-mediated disorders. Findings of the study overall: HTLV-1-associated myelopathy showed the most TCR clonal expansion; multiple sclerosis the least, below healthy controls.

This chain joins TRBV14 and TRBJ2-1; no clear D. The sample comprised CD4+ T cells from blood. This TCR came from a woman in her forties or fifties in good health. The CDR3 region has the DNA TGTGCCAGCAGCCAACGCCTCGGCGCCTCAGAGCAGTTCTTC. It codes for CASSQRLGASEQFF.